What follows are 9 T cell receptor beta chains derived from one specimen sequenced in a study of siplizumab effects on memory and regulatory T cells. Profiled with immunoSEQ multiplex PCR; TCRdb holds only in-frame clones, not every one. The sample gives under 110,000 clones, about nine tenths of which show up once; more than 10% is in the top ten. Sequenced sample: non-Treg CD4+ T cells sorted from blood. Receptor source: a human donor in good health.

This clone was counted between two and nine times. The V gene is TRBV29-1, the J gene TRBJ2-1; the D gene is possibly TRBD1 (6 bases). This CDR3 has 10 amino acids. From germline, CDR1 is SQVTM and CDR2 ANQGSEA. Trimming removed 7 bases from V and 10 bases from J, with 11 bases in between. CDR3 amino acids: CSAGDREQFF. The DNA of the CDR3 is TGCAGCGCCGGCGACAGGGAGCAGTTCTTC.

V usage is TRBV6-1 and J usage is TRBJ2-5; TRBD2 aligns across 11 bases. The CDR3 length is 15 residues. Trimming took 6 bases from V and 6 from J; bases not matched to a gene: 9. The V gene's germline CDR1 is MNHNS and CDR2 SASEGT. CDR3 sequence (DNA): TGTGCCAGCAGGCCCCTAGCGGGAGGTTTGAAGACCCAGTACTTC. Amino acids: CASRPLAGGLKTQYF.

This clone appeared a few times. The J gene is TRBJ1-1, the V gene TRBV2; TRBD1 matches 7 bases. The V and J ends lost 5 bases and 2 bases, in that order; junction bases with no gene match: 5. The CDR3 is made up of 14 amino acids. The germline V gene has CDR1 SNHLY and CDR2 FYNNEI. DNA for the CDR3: TGTGCCAGCAGTTTGAGACAGGGTAACACTGAAGCTTTCTTT. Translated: CASSLRQGNTEAFF.

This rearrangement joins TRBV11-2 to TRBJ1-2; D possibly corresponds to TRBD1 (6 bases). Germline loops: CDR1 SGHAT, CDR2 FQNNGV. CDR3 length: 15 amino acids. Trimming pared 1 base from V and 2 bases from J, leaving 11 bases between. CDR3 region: CASSLATGLNYGYTF. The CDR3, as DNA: TGTGCCAGCAGCTTAGCGACAGGACTAAACTATGGCTACACCTTC.

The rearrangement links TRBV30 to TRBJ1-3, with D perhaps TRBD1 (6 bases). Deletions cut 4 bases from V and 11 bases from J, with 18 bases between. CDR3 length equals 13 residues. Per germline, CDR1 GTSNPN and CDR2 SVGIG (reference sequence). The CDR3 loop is CAWKTQGLIAIYF. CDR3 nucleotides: TGTGCCTGGAAGACGCAGGGGCTGATAGCCATATATTTT.

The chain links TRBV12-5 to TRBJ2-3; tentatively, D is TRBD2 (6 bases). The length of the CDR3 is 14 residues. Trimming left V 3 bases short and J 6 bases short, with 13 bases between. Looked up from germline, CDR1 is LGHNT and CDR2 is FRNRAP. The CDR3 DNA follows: TGTGCTAGTGGTTTAGGACTATCGGAGGATACGCAGTATTTT. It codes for CASGLGLSEDTQYF.

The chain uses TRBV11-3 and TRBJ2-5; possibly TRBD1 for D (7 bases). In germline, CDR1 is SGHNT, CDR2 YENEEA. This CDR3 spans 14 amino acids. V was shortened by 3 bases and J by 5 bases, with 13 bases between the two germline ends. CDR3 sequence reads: CASSLAPGGETQYF. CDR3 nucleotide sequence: TGTGCCAGCAGCTTGGCCCCAGGGGGGGAGACCCAGTACTTC. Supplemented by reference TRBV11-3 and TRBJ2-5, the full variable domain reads EAGVVQSPRYKIIEKKQPVAFWCNPISGHNTLYWYLQNLGQGPELLIRYENEEAVDDSQLPKDRFSAERLKGVDSTLKIQPAELGDSAVYLCASSLAPGGETQYFGPGTRLLVL.

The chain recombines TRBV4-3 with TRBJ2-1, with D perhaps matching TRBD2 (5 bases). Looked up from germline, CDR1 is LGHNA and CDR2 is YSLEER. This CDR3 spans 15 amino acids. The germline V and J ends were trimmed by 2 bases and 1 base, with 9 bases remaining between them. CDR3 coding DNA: TGCGCCAGCAGCCAATCACGGACTTCCTACAATGAGCAGTTCTTC. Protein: CASSQSRTSYNEQFF.

CDR3 DNA sequence: TGTGCCAGCAACGGGGGGGGAGGAAAACTGTTTTTT. This gives the protein CASNGGGGKLFF. V is TRBV6-1 and J is TRBJ1-4; D might be TRBD1 (5 bases). This CDR3 contains 12 residues. With 7 bases removed from V and 10 bases from J, the gap between germline ends came to 13 bases. Germline values: CDR1 MNHNS, CDR2 SASEGT.